This paragraph reports one T cell receptor (beta chain). This sample is part of a study of control samples from healthy donors and cancer patients. Assay used: immunoSEQ multiplex PCR; TCRdb lists only in-frame clones, some missing. The sample includes under 95,000 clones, approximately 89% seen only once; the top ten take roughly 0.92%. The germline CDR1 and CDR2 sequences are SQVTM and ANQGSEA. This CDR3 contains 15 residues. V shed 4 bases, J shed 5 bases, and the junction held 8 bases outside the gene matches. The J gene is TRBJ2-1, the V gene TRBV29-1; 10 nucleotides line up with TRBD1. The TCR originated in a woman aged 25 to 39 in good health. The material sequenced was blood. CDR3: CSVGQTGTGDNEQFF. The CDR3 region has the DNA TGCAGCGTTGGCCAAACCGGGACAGGGGACAATGAGCAGTTCTTC.